The sequence of this T cell receptor (beta chain) was determined in a study of T-cell reconstitution after alpha-beta-depleted transplantation in children (dated by TCRdb to the mid-2010s). Turning to the overall study: The study quantitatively tracked T-cell immune reconstitution after TCRalphabeta/CD19-depleted allogeneic hematopoietic cell transplantation in children using TCR repertoire profiling.

The library was generated by PCR. The run used an Illumina HiSeq 2500. TCR libraries were prepared with molecular barcoding, using unique molecular identifiers to normalize TCRbeta repertoire quantification. TCRdb redid the processing of the public reads, applying fastp at Q25 and MiXCR, and retained in-frame beta chains. CDR3 protein sequences are deduplicated, and each keeps its most common genes and DNA. Within this sample are about 400,000 distinct CDR3 sequences, with roughly 21% of them counted one time only. Approximately 3.9% of the sample goes to the ten largest clones. As to this clonotype: It has no known antigen specificity. The record has no base qualities; no much larger clone is one base away.

From a lookup of the germline V gene (reference sequence), CDR1 and CDR2 are DFQATT and SNEGSKA. The junction carries 12 bases between V and J, which are trimmed by 6 bases and 3 bases respectively. The CDR3 runs 12 amino acids, cysteine and phenylalanine included. Of the read, only the CDR3 DNA is kept; its 36 bases are in frame from base 1. Sample: PBMCs from the stem cell graft donor, taken from the stem cell graft. Recombination connected TRBV20-1 to TRBJ2-7, with no D gene named confidently. The TCR originated in a human donor who donated a stem cell graft to a child with acute myeloid leukemia. The CDR3 reads as follows: CSAADINYEQYF. Read as DNA, the sequence is TGCAGTGCGGCCGATATTAACTACGAGCAGTACTTC.